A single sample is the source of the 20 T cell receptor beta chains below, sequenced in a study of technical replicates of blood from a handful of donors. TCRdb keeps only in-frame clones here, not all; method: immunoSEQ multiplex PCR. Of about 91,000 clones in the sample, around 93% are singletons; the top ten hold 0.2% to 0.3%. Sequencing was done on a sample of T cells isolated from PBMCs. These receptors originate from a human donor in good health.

The CDR3: CASIQRNGLNYGYTF. The CDR3 DNA sequence: TGTGCCAGCATTCAGAGGAACGGCCTAAACTATGGCTACACCTTC. V is TRBV6-5 and J is TRBJ1-2; D is uncertain. The V and J ends lost 7 bases and 2 bases respectively, with 17 bases between them. Germline CDR1 is MNHEY and CDR2 is SVGAGI. The CDR3 consists of 15 residues.

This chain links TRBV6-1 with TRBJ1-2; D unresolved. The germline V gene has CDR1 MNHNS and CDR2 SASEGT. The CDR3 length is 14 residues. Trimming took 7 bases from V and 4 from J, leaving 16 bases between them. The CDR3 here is CASNGLTHIYGYTF. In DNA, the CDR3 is TGTGCCAGCAATGGCTTAACACATATCTATGGCTACACCTTC.

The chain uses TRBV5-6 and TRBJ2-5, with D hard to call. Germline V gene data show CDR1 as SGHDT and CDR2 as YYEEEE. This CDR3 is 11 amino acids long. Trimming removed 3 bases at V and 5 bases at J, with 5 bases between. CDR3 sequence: CASSYQETQYF. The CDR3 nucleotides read TGTGCCAGCAGCTATCAGGAGACCCAGTACTTC. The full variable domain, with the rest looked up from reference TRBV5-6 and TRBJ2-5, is DAGVTQSPTHLIKTRGQQVTLRCSPKSGHDTVSWYQQALGQGPQFIFQYYEEEERQRGNFPDRFSGHQFPNYSSELNVNALLLGDSALYLCASSYQETQYFGPGTRLLVL.

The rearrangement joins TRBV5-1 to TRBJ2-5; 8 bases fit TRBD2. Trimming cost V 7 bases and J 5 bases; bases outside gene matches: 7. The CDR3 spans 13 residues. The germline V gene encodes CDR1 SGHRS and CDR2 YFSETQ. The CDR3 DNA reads TGCGCCAGCTATATTACGGGAGGGGAGACCCAGTACTTC. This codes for CASYITGGETQYF.

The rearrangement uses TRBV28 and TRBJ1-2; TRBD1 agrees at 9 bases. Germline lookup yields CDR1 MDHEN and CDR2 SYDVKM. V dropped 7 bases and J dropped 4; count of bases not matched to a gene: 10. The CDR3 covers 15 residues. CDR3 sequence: CASTGTGRGIYGYTF. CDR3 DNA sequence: TGTGCCAGCACCGGGACAGGGCGAGGAATCTATGGCTACACCTTC.

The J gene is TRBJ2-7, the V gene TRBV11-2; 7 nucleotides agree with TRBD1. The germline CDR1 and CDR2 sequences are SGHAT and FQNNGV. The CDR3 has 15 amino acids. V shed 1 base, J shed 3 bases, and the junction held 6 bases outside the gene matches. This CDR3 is CASSLVQGLSYEQYF. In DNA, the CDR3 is TGTGCCAGCAGCTTAGTACAGGGGCTGAGCTACGAGCAGTACTTC.

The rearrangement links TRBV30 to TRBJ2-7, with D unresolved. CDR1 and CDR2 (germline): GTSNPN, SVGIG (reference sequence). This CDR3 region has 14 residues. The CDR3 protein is CARRGVSPTYEQYF. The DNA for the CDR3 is TGTGCTCGGAGAGGTGTTAGCCCTACCTACGAGCAGTACTTC.

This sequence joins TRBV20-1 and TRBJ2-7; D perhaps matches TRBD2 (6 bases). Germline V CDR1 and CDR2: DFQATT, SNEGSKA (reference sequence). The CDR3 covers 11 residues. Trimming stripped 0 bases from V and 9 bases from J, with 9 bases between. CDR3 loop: CSARDGRGQYF. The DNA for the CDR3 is TGCAGTGCTAGAGATGGGCGGGGGCAGTACTTC.

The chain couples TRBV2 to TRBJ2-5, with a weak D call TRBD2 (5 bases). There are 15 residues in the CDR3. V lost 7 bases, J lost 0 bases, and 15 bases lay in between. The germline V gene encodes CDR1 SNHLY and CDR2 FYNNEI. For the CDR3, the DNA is TGTGCCAGCATACGTCGGACTTGGTACCAAGAGACCCAGTACTTC. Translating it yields CASIRRTWYQETQYF.

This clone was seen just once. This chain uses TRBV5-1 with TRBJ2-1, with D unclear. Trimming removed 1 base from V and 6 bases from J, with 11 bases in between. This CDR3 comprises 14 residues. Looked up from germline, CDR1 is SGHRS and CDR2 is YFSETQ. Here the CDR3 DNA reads TGCGCCAGCAGCTTGCCGCCAGATTCCAATGAGCAGTTCTTC. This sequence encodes CASSLPPDSNEQFF.

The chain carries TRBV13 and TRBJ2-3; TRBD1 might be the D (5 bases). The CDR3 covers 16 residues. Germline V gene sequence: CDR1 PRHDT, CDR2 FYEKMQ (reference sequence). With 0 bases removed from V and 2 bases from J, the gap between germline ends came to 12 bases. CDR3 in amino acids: CASSLGPGPTTDTQYF. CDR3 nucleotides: TGTGCCAGCAGCTTAGGCCCAGGGCCCACCACAGATACGCAGTATTTT. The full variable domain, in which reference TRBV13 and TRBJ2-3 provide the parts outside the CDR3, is AAGVIQSPRHLIKEKRETATLKCYPIPRHDTVYWYQQGPGQDPQFLISFYEKMQSDKGSIPDRFSAQQFSDYHSELNMSSLELGDSALYFCASSLGPGPTTDTQYFGPGTRLTVL.

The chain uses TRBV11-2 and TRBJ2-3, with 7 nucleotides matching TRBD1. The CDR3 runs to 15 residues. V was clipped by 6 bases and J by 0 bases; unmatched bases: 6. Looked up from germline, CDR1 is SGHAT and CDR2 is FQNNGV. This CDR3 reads CASSPTGFSTDTQYF. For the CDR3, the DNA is TGTGCCAGCAGTCCGACAGGGTTCAGCACAGATACGCAGTATTTT.

CDR3 bases: TGTGCCAGCAGACTTAGACTGAACTCTGGAAACACCATATATTTT. This encodes CASRLRLNSGNTIYF. The chain links TRBV27 to TRBJ1-3; D is undetermined. V lost 6 bases, J lost 0 bases, and 12 bases lay in between. The length of the CDR3 is 15 residues. Germline values: CDR1 MNHEY, CDR2 SMNVEV (reference sequence).

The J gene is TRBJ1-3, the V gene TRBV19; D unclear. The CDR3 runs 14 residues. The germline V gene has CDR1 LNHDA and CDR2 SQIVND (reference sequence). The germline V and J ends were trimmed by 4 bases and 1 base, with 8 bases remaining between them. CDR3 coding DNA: TGTGCCAGTAGTACCTATATATCTGGAAACACCATATATTTT. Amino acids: CASSTYISGNTIYF.

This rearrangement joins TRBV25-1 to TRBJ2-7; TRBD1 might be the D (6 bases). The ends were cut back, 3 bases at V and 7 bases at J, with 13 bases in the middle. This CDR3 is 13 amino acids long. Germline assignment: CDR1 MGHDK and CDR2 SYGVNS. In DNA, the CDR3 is TGTGCCAGCAGTGAGACGACAGGTGGGGAGCAGTACTTC. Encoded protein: CASSETTGGEQYF.

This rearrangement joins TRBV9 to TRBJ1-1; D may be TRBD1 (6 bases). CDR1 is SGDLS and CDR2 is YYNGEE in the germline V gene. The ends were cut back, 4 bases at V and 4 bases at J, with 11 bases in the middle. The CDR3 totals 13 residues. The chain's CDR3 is CASSRGGRTEAFF. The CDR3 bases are TGTGCCAGCAGCAGGGGGGGACGCACTGAAGCTTTCTTT.

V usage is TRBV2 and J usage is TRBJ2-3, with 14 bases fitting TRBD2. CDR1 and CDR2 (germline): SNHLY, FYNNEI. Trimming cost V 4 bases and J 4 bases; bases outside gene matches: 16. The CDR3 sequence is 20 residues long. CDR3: CASSGGIGLAGGPGPDTQYF. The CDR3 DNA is TGTGCCAGCAGTGGGGGGATTGGACTAGCGGGAGGCCCGGGGCCAGATACGCAGTATTTT.

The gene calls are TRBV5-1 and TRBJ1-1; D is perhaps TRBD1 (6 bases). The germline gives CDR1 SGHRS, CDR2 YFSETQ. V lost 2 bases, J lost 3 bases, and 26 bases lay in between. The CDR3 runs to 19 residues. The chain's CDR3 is CASSFLTGSSVRRYTEAFF. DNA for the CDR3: TGCGCCAGCAGCTTCCTGACAGGCTCGTCCGTAAGAAGGTACACTGAAGCTTTCTTT.

CDR3 region: CASSLRGRENEQFF. CDR3 coding DNA: TGTGCCAGCAGCTTGCGGGGGAGAGAGAATGAGCAGTTCTTC. The rearrangement joins TRBV13 to TRBJ2-1; the match to TRBD2 covers 7 bases. The J segment lost 7 bases and the V segment lost 3 bases, leaving 6 bases of the junction unmatched. The CDR3 extends over 14 amino acids. Germline CDR1 is PRHDT and CDR2 is FYEKMQ (reference sequence).

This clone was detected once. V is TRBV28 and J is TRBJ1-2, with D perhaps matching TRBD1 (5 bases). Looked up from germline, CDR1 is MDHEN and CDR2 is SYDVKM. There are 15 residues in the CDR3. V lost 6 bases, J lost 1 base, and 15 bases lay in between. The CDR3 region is CASSETAHHNYGYTF. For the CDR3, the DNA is TGTGCCAGCAGCGAGACAGCCCACCATAACTATGGCTACACCTTC.